A selection of T cell receptor beta chains follows, all from one sample in a study of graft-versus-host responses after intestinal transplantation. No antigens are known for them. The assay was immunoSEQ multiplex PCR, and TCRdb's table has in-frame clones only and misses some. The repertoire holds tens of thousands of clones, under 85% seen once, with roughly 17% in the top ten. Sequenced here: unstimulated CD8+ T cells sorted from spleen or lymph node cells, sampled before intestinal transplant. Receptors were obtained from a human donor who received an intestinal transplant. Each CDR3 is given with its conserved first and last residue. D genes are given only for firm matches. Clone size is not always given. Where it is, it says once, few, many or a class for expanded clones.

D	V	J	size	CDR3	DNA
TRBD2	TRBV19	TRBJ2-1	few	CASSIEGREIYNEQFF	TGTGCCAGTAGTATAGAGGGGCGGGAGATCTACAATGAGCAGTTCTTC
.	TRBV9	TRBJ2-7	.	CASSPAYEQYF	TGTGCCAGCAGCCCTGCCTACGAGCAGTACTTC
TRBD1	TRBV15	TRBJ2-7	.	CATSRDWDRGIGEQYF	TGTGCCACCAGCAGGGACTGGGACAGGGGGATTGGCGAGCAGTACTTC
.	TRBV18	TRBJ1-2	once	CASSPGSLALHYGYTF	TGTGCCAGCTCACCAGGATCCCTCGCGTTACACTATGGCTACACCTTC
.	TRBV4-1	TRBJ1-3	few	CASSQVQLSGNTIYF	TGCGCCAGCAGCCAAGTTCAGTTATCTGGAAACACCATATATTTT
.	TRBV7-9	TRBJ2-7	.	CASSQDYAYEQYF	TGTGCCAGCAGCCAAGACTACGCCTACGAGCAGTACTTC
.	TRBV6-5	TRBJ2-1	.	CASSYSTYHNEQFF	TGTGCCAGCAGTTACTCTACGTACCACAATGAGCAGTTCTTC
TRBD2	TRBV7-9	TRBJ2-7	.	CASSSTIRLAGGGEQYF	TGTGCCAGCAGCTCCACAATCCGACTAGCGGGGGGAGGCGAGCAGTACTTC
.	TRBV9	TRBJ2-7	.	CASTTGGGDEQYF	TGTGCCAGCACCACTGGAGGAGGGGACGAGCAGTACTTC
.	TRBV4-1	TRBJ1-2	.	CASSQIPPPANYGYTF	TGCGCCAGCAGCCAAATTCCCCCGCCCGCTAACTATGGCTACACCTTC
.	TRBV27	TRBJ1-6	.	CASNLASSYNSPLHF	TGTGCCAGCAACCTGGCTAGCTCCTATAATTCACCCCTCCACTTT
.	TRBV4-2	TRBJ1-5	.	CASSQVPGQPQHF	TGTGCCAGCAGCCAAGTTCCGGGACAGCCCCAGCATTTT
TRBD1	TRBV28	TRBJ1-5	.	CASSLRPPLTGVSSNQPQHF	TGTGCCAGCAGTTTAAGGCCACCATTGACAGGGGTCTCCAGCAATCAGCCCCAGCATTTT
.	TRBV12-2	TRBJ2-2	.	CASRHGTSGNTGELFF	TGTGCAAGTCGCCACGGGACTAGCGGGAACACCGGGGAGCTGTTTTTT
.	TRBV7-3	TRBJ1-5	.	CASSPGWNQPQHF	TGTGCCAGCAGCCCAGGGTGGAATCAGCCCCAGCATTTT
.	TRBV2	TRBJ1-6	.	CASSEGTIRSSPLHF	TGTGCCAGCAGTGAAGGAACCATTCGTAGTTCACCCCTCCACTTT
.	TRBV7-9	TRBJ2-5	once	CASSLGHKETQYF	TGTGCCAGCAGCTTAGGGCATAAAGAGACCCAGTACTTC
TRBD2	TRBV2	TRBJ2-7	.	CASSGLADLYEQYF	TGTGCCAGCAGCGGACTAGCGGACCTCTACGAGCAGTACTTC
.	TRBV11-2	TRBJ1-4	.	CASSLVGSGGEKLFF	TGTGCCAGCAGCTTAGTTGGCAGCGGGGGGGAAAAACTGTTTTTT
TRBD2	TRBV6-6	TRBJ2-1	.	CASSYGGRYNEQFF	TGTGCCAGCAGTTATGGCGGGAGGTACAATGAGCAGTTCTTC
TRBD2	TRBV7-7	TRBJ2-7	.	CASSLSSGGGPGEQYF	TGTGCCAGCAGCTTATCGTCTGGGGGGGGACCGGGTGAGCAGTACTTC
.	TRBV19	TRBJ2-7	.	CASSMAGSTAHYEQYF	TGTGCCAGTAGTATGGCAGGGTCTACTGCCCACTACGAGCAGTACTTC
.	TRBV6-1	TRBJ2-5	.	CASSGGDWYWETQYF	TGTGCCAGCAGTGGGGGGGACTGGTACTGGGAGACCCAGTACTTC
TRBD1	TRBV14	TRBJ2-7	.	CASSPRTGAYYEQYF	TGTGCCAGCAGCCCCCGGACAGGGGCGTACTACGAGCAGTACTTC
.	TRBV11-2	TRBJ2-1	.	CASSLDTWAGGYNEQFF	TGTGCCAGCAGCTTAGATACTTGGGCAGGGGGGTACAATGAGCAGTTCTTC
.	TRBV20-1	TRBJ1-1	.	CSARQTEAFF	TGCAGTGCTAGACAGACTGAAGCTTTCTTT
.	TRBV19	TRBJ2-7	.	CASSPRGGDEQYF	TGTGCCAGTAGCCCTCGGGGTGGCGACGAGCAGTACTTC
.	TRBV7-2	TRBJ2-3	.	CASSLDPAARTDTQYF	TGTGCCAGCAGCTTAGATCCAGCCGCCCGTACAGATACGCAGTATTTT
.	TRBV7-6	TRBJ1-3	.	CASSVNWDSSGNTIYF	TGTGCCAGCAGCGTTAATTGGGATAGCTCTGGAAACACCATATATTTT
TRBD2	TRBV9	TRBJ2-3	.	CASSVATSGVSSSTDTQYF	TGTGCCAGCAGCGTAGCTACTAGCGGGGTATCCTCTAGCACAGATACGCAGTATTTT
.	TRBV7-6	TRBJ1-4	.	CASSLEPHSNEKLFF	TGTGCCAGCAGCTTAGAGCCTCACAGTAATGAAAAACTGTTTTTT
TRBD2	TRBV5-5	TRBJ2-1	.	CASSLEAGGSYNEQFF	TGTGCCAGCAGCTTGGAAGCGGGGGGATCCTACAATGAGCAGTTCTTC
TRBD2	TRBV19	TRBJ2-1	.	CASSIYTRLAGDPYNEQFF	TGTGCCAGTAGTATCTACACCCGACTAGCGGGGGATCCCTACAATGAGCAGTTCTTC
TRBD2	TRBV7-9	TRBJ2-1	once	CASSSALSGGAHEQFF	TGTGCCAGCAGCTCCGCCCTTAGCGGGGGGGCTCATGAGCAGTTCTTC
TRBD2	TRBV5-1	TRBJ2-7	.	CASSVLWTSDSYEQYF	TGCGCCAGCAGCGTTTTGTGGACTAGCGACTCCTACGAGCAGTACTTC
.	TRBV4-1	TRBJ2-7	.	CASSQSANDYEQYF	TGCGCCAGCAGCCAATCAGCGAATGACTACGAGCAGTACTTC
TRBD2	TRBV2	TRBJ2-3	.	CASSEDGLAASTDTQYF	TGTGCCAGCAGTGAAGACGGTCTAGCGGCTAGCACAGATACGCAGTATTTT
TRBD2	TRBV19	TRBJ2-1	.	CASSTGGLAGEDNEQFF	TGTGCCAGTAGTACCGGGGGGCTAGCGGGAGAAGACAATGAGCAGTTCTTC
.	TRBV7-2	TRBJ1-5	.	CASSLDVGGQPQHF	TGTGCCAGCAGCTTGGATGTCGGGGGTCAGCCCCAGCATTTT
TRBD1	TRBV28	TRBJ1-6	.	CASSEDRSYNSPLHF	TGTGCCAGCAGCGAGGACAGGTCCTATAATTCACCCCTCCACTTT
.	TRBV4-1	TRBJ1-1	.	CASSQDLRGVTEAFF	TGCGCCAGCAGCCAAGATCTTCGGGGTGTCACTGAAGCTTTCTTT
TRBD1	TRBV29-1	TRBJ1-2	.	CSVYTGTGFNYGYTF	TGCAGCGTCTATACTGGGACAGGGTTTAACTATGGCTACACCTTC
.	TRBV5-6	TRBJ2-7	.	CASSLGGVSYEQYF	TGTGCCAGCAGTCTGGGGGGAGTGTCCTACGAGCAGTACTTC
TRBD1	TRBV29-1	TRBJ2-7	.	CSVEDRGYEQYF	TGCAGCGTTGAGGACAGGGGCTACGAGCAGTACTTC
.	TRBV28	TRBJ2-3	.	CASSLDITTDTQYF	TGTGCCAGCAGTTTGGACATTACCACAGATACGCAGTATTTT
TRBD2	TRBV6-1	TRBJ2-3	.	CASSEASGGPDTQYF	TGTGCCAGCAGTGAAGCTAGCGGGGGGCCAGATACGCAGTATTTT
TRBD2	TRBV5-8	TRBJ2-1	.	CASSKTSGRTNEQFF	TGTGCCAGCAGCAAAACTAGCGGGAGAACGAATGAGCAGTTCTTC
.	TRBV29-1	TRBJ1-2	once	CSVQLGSNYGYTF	TGCAGCGTTCAGTTAGGGTCGAACTATGGCTACACCTTC
.	TRBV4-1	TRBJ2-7	once	CASSQVRRWPLYEQYF	TGCGCCAGCAGCCAAGTCCGCCGGTGGCCACTCTACGAGCAGTACTTC
.	TRBV2	TRBJ1-5	.	CASSGDSTDSNQPQHF	TGTGCCAGCAGTGGTGACAGTACCGATAGCAATCAGCCCCAGCATTTT
.	TRBV7-2	TRBJ2-6	.	CASSLGGANVLTF	TGTGCCAGCAGCTTAGGCGGGGCCAACGTCCTGACTTTC
.	TRBV21-1	TRBJ1-3	few	CASSKERDISGNTIYF	TGTGCCAGCAGCAAAGAGCGGGACATCTCTGGAAACACCATATATTTT
TRBD2	TRBV28	TRBJ2-7	.	CASSFSSGRIYEQYF	TGTGCCAGCAGTTTTTCCAGCGGGAGAATATACGAGCAGTACTTC
.	TRBV13	TRBJ1-3	.	CASSLEGSGNTIYF	TGTGCCAGCAGCTTAGAGGGGTCTGGAAACACCATATATTTT
.	TRBV4-1	TRBJ2-2	.	CASSSSGAATGELFF	TGCGCCAGCAGCTCATCAGGGGCGGCCACCGGGGAGCTGTTTTTT
.	TRBV5-4	TRBJ2-7	.	CASSYNSGTYEQYF	TGTGCCAGCAGCTACAATTCAGGGACCTACGAGCAGTACTTC
.	TRBV7-9	TRBJ2-7	.	CASSLLAPNEQYF	TGTGCCAGCAGCTTGCTCGCCCCTAACGAGCAGTACTTC